The sample holds one count of the clone carrying this TCR beta chain. The data are from a study of blood T cell repertoires in COVID-19. Using immunoSEQ multiplex PCR, the repertoire was profiled, and TCRdb retains in-frame clones only, with some absent. Altogether some 520,000 clones are present, roughly 89% being singletons, with the ten largest covering about 1%. This CDR3 has 16 residues. CDR1 and CDR2 from the germline V gene are LGHNT and FRNRAP. Trimming stripped 3 bases from V and 2 bases from J, with 16 bases between. This sequence was found in a man between 18 and 29 years old with COVID-19, enrolled during active disease. The specimen was peripheral blood. The V call is TRBV12-5, the J call TRBJ1-1; D remains unclear. This chain's CDR3 is CASGFLLSAGNTEAFF. The CDR3 DNA reads TGTGCTAGTGGTTTTTTATTGTCGGCAGGTAACACTGAAGCTTTCTTT.